The next 2 T cell receptor beta chains were all read from a single sample in a study of shared T cell receptors in the human thymus listed by TCRdb under 2021. The method behind the library was the immunoSEQ multiplex PCR assay. The table comes from immuneACCESS by way of TCRdb, which keeps in-frame sequences with V and J called. Part of the clones is missing from these tables; in studies checked, under half for an unresolved V gene and the rest for unknown reasons. This sample gives approximately 490,000 clones in total; 75% to 85% of them show up just once. The biggest ten clones account for about 0.013% of the sample. The data were also submitted as part of a second study, on human thymus T cells.

Material: thymocytes. These receptors all stem from a boy under two years old with a congenital heart defect. Donor details come from another sample of the same person, matched by shared clones.

This sequence joins TRBV6-5 and TRBJ1-1; the D gene is possibly TRBD1 (6 bases). This CDR3 spans 14 amino acids. V was clipped by 6 bases and J by 4 bases, with 15 bases between them. Germline V gene lookup returns CDR1 MNHEY and CDR2 SVGAGI. DNA for the CDR3: TGTGCCAGCAGATATTCTAGGGGGGGCACTGAAGCTTTCTTT. Translated: CASRYSRGGTEAFF.

The gene calls are TRBV7-9 and TRBJ1-2; D might be TRBD1 (5 bases). Per germline, CDR1 SEHNR and CDR2 FQNEAQ (reference sequence). The V end was cut by 3 bases, the J end by 0 bases, with 14 bases between. This CDR3 is 16 amino acids long. The CDR3 DNA follows: TGTGCCAGCAGCTTGGGGCAAGGTCAAGCTAACTATGGCTACACCTTC. This codes for CASSLGQGQANYGYTF.